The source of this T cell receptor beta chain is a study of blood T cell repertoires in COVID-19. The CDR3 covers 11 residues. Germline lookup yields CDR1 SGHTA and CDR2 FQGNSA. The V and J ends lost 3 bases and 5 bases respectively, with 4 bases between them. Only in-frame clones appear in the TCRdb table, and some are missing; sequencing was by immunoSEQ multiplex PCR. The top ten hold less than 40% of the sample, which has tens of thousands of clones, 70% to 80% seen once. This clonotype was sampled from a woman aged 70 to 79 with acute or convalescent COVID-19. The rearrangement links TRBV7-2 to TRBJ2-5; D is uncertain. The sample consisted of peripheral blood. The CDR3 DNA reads TGTGCCAGCAGCTTCCGGGAGACCCAGTACTTC. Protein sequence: CASSFRETQYF.